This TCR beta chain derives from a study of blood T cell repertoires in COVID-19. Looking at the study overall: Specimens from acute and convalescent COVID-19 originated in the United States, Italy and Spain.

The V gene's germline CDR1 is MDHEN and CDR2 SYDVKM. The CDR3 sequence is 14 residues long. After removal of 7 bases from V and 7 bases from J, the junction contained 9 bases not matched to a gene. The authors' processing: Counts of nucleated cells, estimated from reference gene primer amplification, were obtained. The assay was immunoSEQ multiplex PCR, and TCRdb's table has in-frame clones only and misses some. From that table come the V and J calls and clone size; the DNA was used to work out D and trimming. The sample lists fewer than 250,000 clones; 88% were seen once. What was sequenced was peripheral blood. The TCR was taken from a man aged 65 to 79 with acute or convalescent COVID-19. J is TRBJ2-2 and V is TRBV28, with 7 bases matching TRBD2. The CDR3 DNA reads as TGTGCCAGCAAAAAACTAGCGCGGGTCGGGGAGCTGTTTTTT. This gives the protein CASKKLARVGELFF.